This T cell receptor (beta chain) was recovered during a study of lymphopenia after photon versus proton radiotherapy. V shed 2 bases, J shed 5 bases, and the junction held 10 bases outside the gene matches. Germline loops: CDR1 SGHTA, CDR2 FQGNSA. CDR3 length: 16 amino acids. The repertoire was sequenced with immunoSEQ multiplex PCR; TCRdb's copy has only in-frame clones and lacks some. Of roughly 40,000 clones in the sample, about 86% were seen once. Sequencing used peripheral blood, obtained from a patient treated with proton-based radiotherapy. The receptor was derived from a woman between 65 and 79 years old with pancreatic cancer. Some clones in this sample may be carry-over from other donors' samples. This chain joins TRBV7-2 and TRBJ2-5; TRBD1 matches at 8 bases. CDR3 DNA: TGTGCCAGCAGCTTATATGAGTCAGGGGGCCGGGAGACCCAGTACTTC. Translated: CASSLYESGGRETQYF.